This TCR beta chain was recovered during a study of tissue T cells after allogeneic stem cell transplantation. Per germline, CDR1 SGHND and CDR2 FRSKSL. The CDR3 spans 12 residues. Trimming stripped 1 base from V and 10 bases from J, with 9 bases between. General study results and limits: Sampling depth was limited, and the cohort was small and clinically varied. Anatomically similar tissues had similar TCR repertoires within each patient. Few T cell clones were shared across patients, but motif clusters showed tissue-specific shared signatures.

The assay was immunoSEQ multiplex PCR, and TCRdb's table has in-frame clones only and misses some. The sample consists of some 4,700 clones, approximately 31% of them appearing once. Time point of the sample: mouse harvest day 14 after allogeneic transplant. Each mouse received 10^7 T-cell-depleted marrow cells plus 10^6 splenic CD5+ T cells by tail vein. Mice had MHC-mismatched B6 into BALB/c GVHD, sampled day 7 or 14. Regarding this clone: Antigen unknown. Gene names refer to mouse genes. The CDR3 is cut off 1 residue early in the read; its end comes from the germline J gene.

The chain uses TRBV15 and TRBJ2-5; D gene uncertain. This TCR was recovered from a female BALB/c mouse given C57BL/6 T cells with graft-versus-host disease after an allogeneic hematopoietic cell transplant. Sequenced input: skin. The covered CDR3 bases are TGTGCCAGCAGTTTAGACAGTTCCTCCCAGTAC. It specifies CASSLDSSSQY. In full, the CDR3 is CASSLDSSSQYF.